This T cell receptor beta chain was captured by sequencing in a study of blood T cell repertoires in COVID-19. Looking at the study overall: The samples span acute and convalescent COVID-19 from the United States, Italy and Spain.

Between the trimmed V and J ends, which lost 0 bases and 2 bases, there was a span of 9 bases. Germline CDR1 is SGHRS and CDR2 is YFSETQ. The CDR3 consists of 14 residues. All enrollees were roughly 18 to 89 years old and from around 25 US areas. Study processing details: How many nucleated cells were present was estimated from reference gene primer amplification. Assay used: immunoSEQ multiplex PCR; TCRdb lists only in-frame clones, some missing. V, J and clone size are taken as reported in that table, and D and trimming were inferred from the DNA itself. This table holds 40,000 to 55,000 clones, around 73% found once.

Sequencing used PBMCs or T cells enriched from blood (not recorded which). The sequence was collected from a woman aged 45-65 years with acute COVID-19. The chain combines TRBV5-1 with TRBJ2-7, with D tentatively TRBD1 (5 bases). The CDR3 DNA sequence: TGCGCCAGCAGCTTGGAGACAGTAGCCTACGAGCAGTACTTC. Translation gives CASSLETVAYEQYF. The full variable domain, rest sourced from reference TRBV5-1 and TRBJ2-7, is KAGVTQTPRYLIKTRGQQVTLSCSPISGHRSVSWYQQTPGQGLQFLFEYFSETQRNKGNFPGRFSGRQFSNSRSEMNVSTLELGDSALYLCASSLETVAYEQYFGPGTRLTVT.